The 8 T cell receptor beta chains below were found in one sample sequenced in a study of blood T cells in healthy people across ages. The authors ran a second PCR of about 6 to 11 cycles using a sample-barcoded 5' primer and a J-beta primer mix. TCRdb re-analysed the 5' RACE reads in MiXCR, keeping a single row per CDR3 protein. The profile shows about 290,000 distinct CDR3 sequences, less than 30% of them singletons. Sequencing was performed on blood. These receptors were taken from an older woman in good health.

This clonotype came up many times. The rearrangement uses TRBV3-1 and TRBJ2-1; D call uncertain. The germline V gene encodes CDR1 LGHDT and CDR2 YNNKEL (reference sequence). The CDR3 runs 11 residues. V lost 4 bases and J 6 bases, leaving 4 bases between the germline ends. CDR3 in amino acids: CASSRINEQFF. The CDR3 region has the DNA TGTGCCAGCAGCCGTATCAATGAGCAGTTCTTC.

This chain connects TRBV18 to TRBJ1-1; no reliable D call. Germline V gene data show CDR1 as KGHSH and CDR2 as LQKENI. This CDR3 has 13 residues. Trimming removed 3 bases at V and 5 bases at J, with 10 bases between. CDR3 loop: CASSPPWRTEAFF. The CDR3 DNA reads TGTGCCAGCTCACCCCCGTGGAGAACTGAAGCTTTCTTT.

This clonotype is a singleton in its sample. The CDR3 loop is CASSPEWLGHEQFF. CDR3 nucleotides: TGTGCCAGCTCACCAGAGTGGCTAGGGCATGAGCAGTTCTTC. The V gene is TRBV18, the J gene TRBJ2-1; D remains unclear. V was shortened by 2 bases and J by 8 bases, with 13 bases between the two germline ends. Germline CDR1 and CDR2: KGHSH and LQKENI. The CDR3 is 14 residues long.

This clonotype has only a few counts. The genes are TRBV28 and TRBJ1-2; D gene unclear. CDR1 MDHEN and CDR2 SYDVKM come from the germline V gene. The CDR3 runs 12 residues. V lost 2 bases to trimming and J lost 6 bases, with 7 bases between them. The DNA for the CDR3 is TGTGCCAGCAGTTTACAGCGGGATGGCTACACCTTC. Residues: CASSLQRDGYTF.

The V gene is TRBV19, the J gene TRBJ2-5; weak D call: TRBD1 (6 bases). The CDR3 runs to 15 residues. Between the trimmed V and J ends, which lost 7 bases and 3 bases, there was a span of 18 bases. The germline V gene has CDR1 LNHDA and CDR2 SQIVND (reference sequence). CDR3 in DNA: TGTGCCAGTAATTCCGGCAGGGGCGGAGAAGAGACCCAGTACTTC. Its protein product is CASNSGRGGEETQYF.

The chain carries TRBV5-6 and TRBJ1-1; unclear D gene. V lost 0 bases and J lost 7, with 19 bases in between. Germline CDR1 SGHDT, CDR2 YYEEEE. This CDR3 is 16 amino acids long. CDR3: CASSLAGGVKVSEAFF. The CDR3 bases are TGTGCCAGCAGCTTGGCGGGTGGGGTGAAGGTTAGTGAAGCTTTCTTT.

This clonotype was counted a few times. J is TRBJ2-4 and V is TRBV20-1, with D unclear. The CDR3 is 13 residues long. Looked up from germline, CDR1 is DFQATT and CDR2 is SNEGSKA (reference sequence). V was cut by 6 bases and J by 3 bases, with 12 bases left in between. CDR3 loop: CSAPMVVKNIQYF. The CDR3 region has the DNA TGCAGTGCCCCTATGGTCGTCAAAAACATTCAGTACTTC.

The gene calls are TRBV5-1 and TRBJ1-2; 8 bases line up with TRBD1. The V segment lost 4 bases and the J segment 4 bases; nucleotides outside the gene matches: 6. Germline V gene lookup returns CDR1 SGHRS and CDR2 YFSETQ. CDR3 length: 14 amino acids. The CDR3 sequence is CASSPGQGPYGYTF. DNA for the CDR3: TGCGCCAGCAGCCCAGGACAGGGCCCCTATGGCTACACCTTC.